This TCR beta chain was recorded in a study of T-cell memory formation after mild COVID-19. This clonotype was seen more than once but under ten times. TCRdb re-called the 5' RACE reads with MiXCR, one entry per CDR3 protein. The table includes tens of thousands of distinct CDR3 sequences, about 15% detected once. Source material: PBMCs or a T cell subset sorted from them (not recorded which). The receptor comes from an adult woman who had mild COVID-19 (a few samples of this study predate the infection). Cell type and time point are not known.

CDR3 in amino acids: CATSIGRTSVYEQYF. CDR3 nucleotide sequence: TGTGCCACCAGCATTGGGAGGACTAGCGTTTACGAGCAGTACTTC. The chain joins TRBV15 to TRBJ2-7; 9 bases are shared with TRBD2. The germline gives CDR1 LNHNV, CDR2 YYDKDF (reference sequence). Trimming cost V 4 bases and J 4 bases; bases outside gene matches: 8. This CDR3 contains 15 residues. Combining the CDR3 with reference TRBV15 and TRBJ2-7 gives the whole variable domain DAMVIQNPRYQVTQFGKPVTLSCSQTLNHNVMYWYQQKSSQAPKLLFHYYDKDFNNEADTPDNFQSRRPNTSFCFLDIRSPGLGDTAMYLCATSIGRTSVYEQYFGPGTRLTVT.